This entry features one T cell receptor beta chain sequence. The data were taken from a study of shared clonotypes between healthy human individuals. Germline V lookup: CDR1 SGHVS, CDR2 FQNEAQ. There are 15 residues in the CDR3. Trimming took 4 bases from V and 4 from J; bases not matched to a gene: 7. TCRdb keeps only in-frame clones here, not all; method: immunoSEQ multiplex PCR. The table has nearly 750,000 clones, over 55% seen once. The sample was memory CD4+ T cells sorted from blood. The subset was: CD45RA-negative fraction. The TCR was taken from a woman aged 25-40 years in good health. V gene TRBV7-8 combines with J gene TRBJ2-1; 7 nucleotides line up with TRBD2. The CDR3 DNA is TGTGCCAGCAGCTACGGGGGAGGGCCTTACAATGAGCAGTTCTTC. As protein: CASSYGGGPYNEQFF.